What follows are 32 T cell receptor beta chains derived from one specimen sequenced in a study of T cell repertoires in aging, cancer and after chemotherapy. The template was genomic DNA from peripheral blood, not RNA. Multiplex touch-down PCR with TRB-A/B primers amplified rearranged V-D-J TRB sequences. TCRdb re-called the multiplex PCR reads with MiXCR, one entry per CDR3 protein. The data contain about 9,000 distinct CDR3 sequences, about 30% of them singletons. Sequenced sample: blood. The receptors shown here come from a human donor in good health.

This chain links TRBV6-1 with TRBJ2-1; 15 positions match TRBD2. J gave up 5 bases and V 4 bases, and 9 bases lay outside the gene matches. Germline V lookup: CDR1 MNHNS, CDR2 SASEGT. The CDR3 has 18 amino acids. CDR3 residues: CASSGTSGGVFRDNEQFF. DNA of the CDR3: TGTGCCAGCAGTGGGACTAGCGGGGGGGTTTTCCGAGACAATGAGCAGTTCTTC.

This clonotype is medium-sized within its sample. V and J are TRBV19 and TRBJ2-2; D is perhaps TRBD1 (5 bases). V shed 9 bases and J shed 1 base, with 15 bases lying between them. Germline CDR1 is LNHDA and CDR2 is SQIVND (reference sequence). The CDR3 extends over 15 amino acids. CDR3 in DNA: TGTGCCAGCGATACAGGTTTCGGGAACACCGGGGAGCTGTTTTTT. Translating gives CASDTGFGNTGELFF.

As to this clonotype: This clone may be a read error of a much larger clone one base away. This chain uses TRBV29-1 with TRBJ1-1, with D unresolved. Germline loops: CDR1 SQVTM, CDR2 ANQGSEA. This CDR3 contains 13 residues. V dropped 5 bases and J dropped 2 bases, with 12 bases sitting between them. CDR3 nucleotides: TGCAGCGTTTGGTCGGAACAAAACACTGAAGCTTTCTTT. Translating it yields CSVWSEQNTEAFF. Variable domain in full (rest from reference TRBV29-1 and TRBJ1-1): SAVISQKPSRDICQRGTSLTIQCQVDSQVTMMFWYRQQPGQSLTLIATANQGSEATYESGFVIDKFPISRPNLTFSTLTVSNMSPEDSSIYLCSVWSEQNTEAFFGQGTRLTVV.

This clonotype counts as medium-sized. The rearrangement uses TRBV15 and TRBJ1-4; D call uncertain. Germline V gives CDR1 LNHNV, CDR2 YYDKDF (reference sequence). Trimming took off 1 base at V and 4 bases at J, with 10 bases between the two ends. The CDR3 covers 15 residues. CDR3 residues: CATSRVYGDNEKLFF. The CDR3, as DNA: TGTGCCACCAGCAGAGTATACGGAGATAATGAAAAACTGTTTTTT.

The rearrangement uses TRBV7-4 and TRBJ1-6; tentatively, D is TRBD1 (5 bases). The V end lost 1 base, the J end lost 5 bases, and 12 bases lay between the germline ends. The CDR3 length is 16 residues. Germline CDR1 SGHVT, CDR2 SQSDAQ. DNA for the CDR3: TGTGCCAGCAGCTTAGGCGGGGGGTGGGATAATTCACCCCTCCACTTT. As protein: CASSLGGGWDNSPLHF.

The genes are TRBV20-1 and TRBJ2-7; D assignment may be TRBD1 or TRBD2 (5 bases each). Germline assignment: CDR1 DFQATT and CDR2 SNEGSKA (reference sequence). This CDR3 contains 19 residues. V lost 0 bases and J lost 4, with 28 bases in between. The CDR3 is CSAREAWGPRSGPTYEQYF. The CDR3 DNA reads as TGCAGTGCTAGAGAGGCCTGGGGTCCTAGGTCGGGACCCACTTACGAGCAGTACTTC.

Note on this clonotype: An end of the junction does not agree with germline; a read error may underlie this. This chain connects TRBV7-9 to TRBJ2-2; 9 nucleotides line up with TRBD1. From germline, CDR1 is SEHNR and CDR2 FQNEAQ (reference sequence). The CDR3 runs 19 residues. CDR3 region: CARSLTDSPGQGVTGELFF. The CDR3 DNA reads TGTGCCAGAAGCTTAACAGACTCACCGGGACAGGGAGTCACCGGGGAGCTGTTTTTT. Filled out from reference TRBV7-9 and TRBJ2-2, the complete variable domain reads DTGVSQNPRHKITKRGQNVTFRCDPISEHNRLYWYRQTLGQGPEFLTYFQNEAQLEKSRLLSDRFSAERPKGSFSTLEIQRTEQGDSAMYLCARSLTDSPGQGVTGELFFGEGSRLTVL.

The chain's CDR3 is CASSGLQLLGANVLTF. In DNA form, the CDR3 reads TGTGCCAGCTCGGGACTTCAACTCCTTGGGGCCAACGTCCTGACTTTC. The chain couples TRBV7-2 to TRBJ2-6; tentatively, D is TRBD2 (6 bases). V shed 8 bases and J shed 3 bases, with 17 bases lying between them. The CDR3 sequence is 16 residues long. Germline values: CDR1 SGHTA, CDR2 FQGNSA.

The chain combines TRBV7-6 with TRBJ2-1; the D gene is possibly TRBD2 (5 bases). Germline values: CDR1 SGHVS, CDR2 FNYEAQ. V was clipped by 2 bases and J by 7 bases, with 12 bases between them. The CDR3 contains 14 residues. In DNA form, the CDR3 reads TGTGCCAGCAGCTTAAATGAGGGATTGAATGAGCAGTTCTTC. It codes for CASSLNEGLNEQFF.

The table lists this clonotype with a few counts. The chain couples TRBV19 to TRBJ1-1, with unresolved D. V lost 3 bases and J 1 base, leaving 6 bases between the germline ends. The CDR3 contains 13 residues. CDR1 is LNHDA, CDR2 SQIVND, per germline (reference sequence). CDR3 residues: CASSMSGNTEAFF. In DNA, the CDR3 is TGTGCCAGTAGTATGTCTGGGAACACTGAAGCTTTCTTT.

The chain has TRBV24-1 and TRBJ2-7; D might be TRBD1 (6 bases). The length of the CDR3 is 11 residues. CDR1 is KGHDR and CDR2 is SFDVKD in the germline V gene. V lost 8 bases to trimming and J lost 6 bases, with 10 bases between them. CDR3 nucleotide sequence: TGTGCCACCAATCCAGGGGTCGAGCAGTACTTC. Protein product: CATNPGVEQYF.

The V and J genes are TRBV6-1 and TRBJ1-5; perhaps TRBD1 as D (5 bases). This CDR3 comprises 14 residues. Germline V lookup: CDR1 MNHNS, CDR2 SASEGT. Trimming removed 6 bases from V and 0 bases from J, with 9 bases in between. CDR3 in amino acids: CASSPGNSNQPQHF. In DNA, the CDR3 is TGTGCCAGCAGCCCAGGGAATAGCAATCAGCCCCAGCATTTT.

V and J are TRBV15 and TRBJ2-7, with 7 bases aligning to TRBD1. The germline CDR1 and CDR2 sequences are LNHNV and YYDKDF (reference sequence). V shed 4 bases, J shed 2 bases, and the junction held 11 bases outside the gene matches. This CDR3 comprises 16 residues. CDR3 region: CATSNTRTGPTYEQYF. The CDR3 nucleotides are TGTGCCACCAGCAACACTCGGACAGGACCGACCTACGAGCAGTACTTC.

This clonotype was recorded a few times. This chain connects TRBV27 to TRBJ1-2; unclear D gene. CDR3 length: 14 amino acids. Trimming took 5 bases from V and 0 from J, leaving 10 bases between them. Germline values: CDR1 MNHEY, CDR2 SMNVEV (reference sequence). CDR3: CASSPGLANYGYTF. The DNA of the CDR3 is TGTGCCAGCAGTCCAGGTTTAGCTAACTATGGCTACACCTTC.

With regard to this clonotype: At one boundary the junction diverges from the germline segment, which might be a read error. The chain joins TRBV4-2 to TRBJ2-3, with D hard to call. Germline CDR1 reads LGHNA; CDR2 reads YNFKEQ. This CDR3 is built from 14 residues. In DNA form, the CDR3 reads TGCGCCAGCAGCCAAGAGTTTAGCACAGATACGCAGTATTTT. Translating gives CASSQEFSTDTQYF.

The rearrangement joins TRBV11-1 to TRBJ2-5; D possibly corresponds to TRBD2 (7 bases). Trimming removed 2 bases from V and 5 bases from J, with 12 bases in between. The CDR3 is made up of 14 amino acids. CDR1 and CDR2 from the germline V gene are SGHAT and FQDESV (reference sequence). In DNA form, the CDR3 reads TGTGCCAGCAGCTTAAGGGGAGGGGGGGAGACCCAGTACTTC. This sequence encodes CASSLRGGGETQYF.

By sample share, this clonotype is medium-sized. The genes are TRBV5-4 and TRBJ2-7, with 7 positions matching TRBD1. Per germline, CDR1 SGHNT and CDR2 YYREEE (reference sequence). V was pared by 4 bases and J by 2 bases, with 6 bases of the junction left unmatched. The CDR3 extends over 14 amino acids. CDR3 in amino acids: CASSHGQVTYEQYF. Written as DNA, the CDR3 is TGTGCCAGCAGCCATGGACAGGTGACCTACGAGCAGTACTTC.

There are a few counts of this clonotype. CDR3 in amino acids: CASSFYGTEAFF. The CDR3, as DNA: TGTGCCAGCAGCTTTTACGGGACTGAAGCTTTCTTT. The chain combines TRBV12-3 or TRBV12-4 with TRBJ1-1; D not resolved. This CDR3 has 12 residues. V lost 6 bases, J lost 5 bases, and 10 bases lay in between.

The chain links TRBV12-3 or TRBV12-4 to TRBJ2-7; 8 positions agree with TRBD1. This CDR3 is 15 amino acids long. Trimming took 6 bases from V and 0 from J; bases not matched to a gene: 7. As DNA, the CDR3 is TGTGCCAGCAGCCACGGACAGGGTTACTCCTACGAGCAGTACTTC. This gives the protein CASSHGQGYSYEQYF.

V usage is TRBV27 and J usage is TRBJ1-1; 8 bases are a match to TRBD1. Losses at the gene ends were 2 bases for V and 1 base for J; bases not matched to a gene: 6. There are 16 residues in the CDR3. CDR1 is MNHEY and CDR2 is SMNVEV in the germline V gene (reference sequence). CDR3 sequence: CASSLGQGWENTEAFF. The CDR3 DNA follows: TGTGCCAGCAGTTTAGGACAGGGATGGGAGAACACTGAAGCTTTCTTT.

This clonotype was seen more than once but under ten times. The chain is built from TRBV7-9 and TRBJ2-2; 9 nucleotides match TRBD1. V gave up 2 bases and J gave up 6 bases; unmatched junction bases: 4. CDR1 SEHNR and CDR2 FQNEAQ come from the germline V gene (reference sequence). This CDR3 has 15 amino acids. CDR3 bases: TGTGCCAGCAGCTTAAGGACAGGGGTGGCCGGGGAGCTGTTTTTT. This sequence encodes CASSLRTGVAGELFF.

This clonotype was seen only a few times. The CDR3, as DNA: TGTGCCAGCAGTTTCGTTTGGTCAGATACGCAGTATTTT. This translates into CASSFVWSDTQYF. V is TRBV27 and J is TRBJ2-3; no reliable D call. V was cut by 3 bases and J by 4 bases, with 8 bases left in between. Germline V gene lookup returns CDR1 MNHEY and CDR2 SMNVEV (reference sequence). The CDR3 totals 13 residues.

The J gene is TRBJ2-3, the V gene TRBV24-1; 7 bases are a match to TRBD2. Germline CDR1 and CDR2: KGHDR and SFDVKD. V shed 0 bases, J shed 6 bases, and the junction held 5 bases outside the gene matches. There are 15 residues in the CDR3. This CDR3 reads CATSDLNGGMDTQYF. The CDR3 coding sequence is TGTGCCACCAGTGATTTGAACGGGGGGATGGATACGCAGTATTTT.

Judged by abundance, this clonotype is medium-sized. This sequence joins TRBV27 and TRBJ2-7; TRBD1 might be the D (5 bases). CDR1 and CDR2 from the germline V gene are MNHEY and SMNVEV (reference sequence). V lost 6 bases to trimming and J lost 2 bases, with 14 bases between them. The CDR3 covers 14 residues. CDR3 bases: TGTGCCAGCAGCCCAACCCAGGGAACCTACGAGCAGTACTTC. It codes for CASSPTQGTYEQYF.

This chain connects TRBV7-2 to TRBJ2-7; 7 bases align to TRBD1. Trimming at V came to 6 bases and at J to 6 bases, leaving 5 bases not matched to a gene. The CDR3 sequence is 12 residues long. CDR1 is SGHTA and CDR2 is FQGNSA in the germline V gene. The CDR3, as DNA: TGTGCCAGCAGTCCCGACAGGGTCGAGCAGTACTTC. This sequence encodes CASSPDRVEQYF.

This clonotype was found a few times. This CDR3 reads CASSLNGHMGQSKDEQFF. The CDR3 region has the DNA TGTGCCAGCAGTTTAAATGGGCACATGGGACAGTCTAAAGATGAGCAGTTCTTC. The rearrangement joins TRBV12-3 or TRBV12-4 to TRBJ2-1; 7 bases agree with TRBD1. The CDR3 runs to 18 residues. The V segment lost 2 bases and the J segment 8 bases; nucleotides outside the gene matches: 18.

The chain combines TRBV6-2 or TRBV6-3 with TRBJ1-1; 7 positions match TRBD1. Germline values: CDR1 MNHEY, CDR2 SVGEGT. Trimming took 5 bases from V and 1 from J; bases not matched to a gene: 13. The CDR3 length is 17 residues. CDR3: CASSRRDSLGWNTEAFF. The CDR3 nucleotides read TGTGCCAGCAGTCGCCGGGACAGTCTAGGGTGGAACACTGAAGCTTTCTTT.

This chain joins TRBV4-3 and TRBJ1-2, with TRBD1 as a possible D gene (6 bases). Germline V CDR1 and CDR2: LGHNA, YSLEER. Trimming took 0 bases from V and 7 from J, leaving 15 bases between them. The CDR3 covers 15 residues. Here the CDR3 DNA reads TGCGCCAGCAGCCAAGAAGAGGGAGGCAGGGGTGGCTACACCTTC. Amino acids: CASSQEEGGRGGYTF.

This clonotype was picked up a small number of times. The chain uses TRBV24-1 and TRBJ1-2; 9 nucleotides agree with TRBD1. V was clipped by 3 bases and J by 7 bases; unmatched bases: 11. Germline assignment: CDR1 KGHDR and CDR2 SFDVKD. The CDR3 runs 16 residues. For the CDR3, the DNA is TGTGCCACCAGTGATCCGAGGTCACAGGGGGCGGCTGGCTACACCTTC. Translated: CATSDPRSQGAAGYTF.

This clonotype was observed a few times. The V and J genes are TRBV19 and TRBJ2-5, with D perhaps TRBD1 or TRBD2 (5 bases each). CDR1 and CDR2 (germline): LNHDA, SQIVND (reference sequence). The germline V and J ends were trimmed by 4 bases and 5 bases, with 17 bases remaining between them. The CDR3 length is 15 residues. The CDR3 coding sequence is TGTGCCAGTAGTAGACAGTCCGGGATCCGGGAGACCCAGTACTTC. It specifies CASSRQSGIRETQYF.

This chain uses TRBV6-1 with TRBJ2-7, with 8 bases that match TRBD1. The ends lost 4 bases at V and 4 bases at J; junction bases unmatched: 12. The CDR3 contains 16 residues. CDR1 is MNHNS and CDR2 is SASEGT in the germline V gene. CDR3 in DNA: TGTGCCAGCAGTGCCCTTCCAGGACAGGGTACGTACGAGCAGTACTTC. Translated, it gives CASSALPGQGTYEQYF.

This chain connects TRBV4-2 to TRBJ2-6, with 7 nucleotides matching TRBD1. V lost 0 bases to trimming and J lost 0 bases; unmatched junction nucleotides: 5. CDR3 size: 18 residues. The germline CDR1 and CDR2 sequences are LGHNA and YNFKEQ. As DNA, the CDR3 is TGTGCCAGCAGCCAAGATAGGGGACAGACCTCTGGGGCCAACGTCCTGACTTTC. Translating gives CASSQDRGQTSGANVLTF.